This T cell receptor (beta chain) was found in a study of identical twins. Study-level findings and limits: Where out-of-frame alpha sequences were twin-shared, they showed excess low generation probability. The degree of excess twin sharing was weaker in beta out-of-frame sequences. Monozygotic twin pairs showed more out-of-frame TCR alpha sharing than models estimated.

A universal primer site was incorporated via template switching, and the cDNA contained unique molecular identifiers. Using its own MiXCR run on the 5' RACE reads, TCRdb lists one record per CDR3 protein. The sample consists of roughly 690,000 distinct CDR3 sequences, around 5.7% of them appearing once. CDR1 and CDR2 from the germline V gene are SGHTA and FQGTGA. The CDR3 contains 15 residues. V dropped 0 bases and J dropped 2 bases, with 10 bases sitting between them. Ten or more counts support this clonotype. The antigen is not known. The TCR comes from a young man in good health. The chain uses TRBV7-3 and TRBJ2-5, with D possibly TRBD1 on 5 matching bases. The sample taken for sequencing was naive T cells sorted from blood. CDR3 loop: CASSLTAGMQETQYF. CDR3 sequence (DNA): TGTGCCAGCAGCTTAACTGCAGGGATGCAAGAGACCCAGTACTTC.